This T cell receptor (beta chain) appears in the sequencing data of a study of human thymus T cells. Notes on this clone: Its specificity is unknown.

Resections that were taken during corrective heart surgery supplied the thymus tissue. Infants, healthy and Finnish, who were having corrective surgery for congenital heart defects served as donors. Germline assignment: CDR1 LGHNA and CDR2 YSLEER. There are 19 residues in the CDR3. The V and J ends lost 4 bases and 3 bases, in that order; junction bases with no gene match: 18. Study-wide points: Both thymic and peripheral blood repertoires showed apparently biased V and J usage. Overlap was high between thymic repertoires from unrelated individuals, as reported in related research.

Clones were read by immunoSEQ multiplex PCR, and TCRdb kept only the in-frame ones, dropping some. Of some 72,000 clones listed, about 96% are singletons. This TCR came from a boy under three years old with a congenital heart defect but otherwise immunologically healthy. The V gene is TRBV4-3, the J gene TRBJ2-3, with 8 bases lining up with TRBD2. Sequenced sample: thymus tissue. This CDR3 reads CASSRFPSGGPEWTDTQYF. The CDR3 DNA is TGCGCCAGCAGCCGGTTCCCCAGCGGGGGTCCCGAGTGGACAGATACGCAGTATTTT.